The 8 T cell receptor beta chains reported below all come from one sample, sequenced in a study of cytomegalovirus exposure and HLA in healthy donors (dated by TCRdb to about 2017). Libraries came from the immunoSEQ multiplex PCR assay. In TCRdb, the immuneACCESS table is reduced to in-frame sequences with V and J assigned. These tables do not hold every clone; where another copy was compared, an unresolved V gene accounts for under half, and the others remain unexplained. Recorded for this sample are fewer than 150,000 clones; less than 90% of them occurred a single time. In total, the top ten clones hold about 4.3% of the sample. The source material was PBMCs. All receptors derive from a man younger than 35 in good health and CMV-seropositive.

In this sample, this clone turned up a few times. The CDR3 sequence: CASSPGRVNEQFF. The CDR3, as DNA: TGTGCCAGCTCACCAGGCAGGGTCAATGAGCAGTTCTTC. This chain uses TRBV4-2 with TRBJ2-1; D may be TRBD1 (5 bases). There are 13 residues in the CDR3. Germline V gene data show CDR1 as LGHNA and CDR2 as YNFKEQ. Trimming left V 8 bases short and J 6 bases short, with 14 bases between.

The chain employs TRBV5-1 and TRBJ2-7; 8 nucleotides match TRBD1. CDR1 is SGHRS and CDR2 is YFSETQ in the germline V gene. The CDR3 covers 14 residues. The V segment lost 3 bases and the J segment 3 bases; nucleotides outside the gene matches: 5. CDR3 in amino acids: CASSSADRGYEQYF. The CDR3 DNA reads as TGCGCCAGCAGCTCAGCAGACAGGGGCTACGAGCAGTACTTC.

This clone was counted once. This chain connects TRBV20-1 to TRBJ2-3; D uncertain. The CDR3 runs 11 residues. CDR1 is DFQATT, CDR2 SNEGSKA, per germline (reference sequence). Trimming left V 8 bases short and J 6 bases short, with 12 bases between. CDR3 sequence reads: CSLTFRDTQYF. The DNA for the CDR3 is TGCAGTTTGACCTTCAGGGATACGCAGTATTTT.

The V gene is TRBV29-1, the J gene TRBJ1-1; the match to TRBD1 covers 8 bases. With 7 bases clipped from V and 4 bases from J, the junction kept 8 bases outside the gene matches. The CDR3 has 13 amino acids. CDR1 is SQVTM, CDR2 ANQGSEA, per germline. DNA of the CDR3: TGCAGCGGCGCCGACAGGGGATCCACTGAAGCTTTCTTT. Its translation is CSGADRGSTEAFF.

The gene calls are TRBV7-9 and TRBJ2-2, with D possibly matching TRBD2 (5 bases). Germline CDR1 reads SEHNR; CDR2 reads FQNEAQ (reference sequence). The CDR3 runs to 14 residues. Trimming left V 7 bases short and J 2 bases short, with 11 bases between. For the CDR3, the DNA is TGTGCCAGCAACCTAGCCGTTAACACCGGGGAGCTGTTTTTT. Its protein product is CASNLAVNTGELFF.

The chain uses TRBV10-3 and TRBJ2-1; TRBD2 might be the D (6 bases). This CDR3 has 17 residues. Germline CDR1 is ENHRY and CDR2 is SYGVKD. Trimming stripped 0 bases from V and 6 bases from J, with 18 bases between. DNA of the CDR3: TGTGCCATCAGTGAGTCACGAGGGACGGGGACTCGCAATGAGCAGTTCTTC. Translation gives CAISESRGTGTRNEQFF.

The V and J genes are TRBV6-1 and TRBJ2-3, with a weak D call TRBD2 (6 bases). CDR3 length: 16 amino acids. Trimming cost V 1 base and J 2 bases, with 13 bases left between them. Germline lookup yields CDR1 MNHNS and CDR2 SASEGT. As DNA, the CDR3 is TGTGCCAGCAGTGAAGTGGGACTGTCCTTCACAGATACGCAGTATTTT. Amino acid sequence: CASSEVGLSFTDTQYF.

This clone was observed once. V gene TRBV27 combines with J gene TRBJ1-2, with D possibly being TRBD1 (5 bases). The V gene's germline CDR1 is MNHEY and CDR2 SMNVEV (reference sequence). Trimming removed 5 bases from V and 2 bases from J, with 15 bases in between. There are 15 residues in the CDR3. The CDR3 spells CASSPNSGANYGYTF. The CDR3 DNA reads TGTGCCAGCAGTCCTAACAGCGGGGCAAACTATGGCTACACCTTC.